The T cell receptor (beta chain) under discussion was sequenced for a study of T cell repertoires in cytomegalovirus infection (dated 2019 in TCRdb). Regarding the research as a whole: Recently identified HLA-C-restricted CMV epitopes, whose presentation resists viral immunomodulation, were targeted by peptide stimulations together with well-studied HLA-B-restricted epitopes. Because public TCR beta signatures pointed to carriage of CMV infection together with the matching HLA type, the HLA type of each donor mattered for the analysis. Paper-wide results and their limitations: Cumulative frequency of public TCR beta family members discriminated carriers of CMV infection plus the relevant HLA type in this cohort and an independent roughly 330-donor cohort. The ex vivo response was dominated by HLA-C-restricted CMV-specific TCR beta clonotypes, and the single most frequent clonotype in two of eight donors was supplied by these HLA-C-restricted clonotypes.

The V end loses 5 bases and the J end loses 3 bases, and a stretch of 8 bases separates them. For CDR1 and CDR2, the germline V gene lists MGHRA and YSYEKL. The CDR3 covers 13 residues, taking in both the cysteine and the phenylalanine. Solely the CDR3 DNA is kept, with 39 bases framed from the first base. This specimen's treatment or condition label, per the study, means: in vitro stimulation with specific CMV peptide epitopes to enrich CMV-specific T cells. This clonotype was detected only a few times. Its specific antigen is unknown. There are no base qualities to consult, and no much larger clone falls within one base. For sequencing, an Illumina HiSeq 1500 was employed. TCRdb cleaned the public reads at Q25 with fastp, built clones with MiXCR and kept in-frame beta chains. Rows merge per CDR3 protein into single entries with the most common DNA and genes. The sample contains around 900,000 distinct CDR3 sequences, roughly 30% of them found a single time. The ten largest clonotypes hold about 14% of the sample.

The sample in question was cultured CD8+ T cells from PBMCs, obtained from culture after CMV antigen stimulation. The sequence came from a human donor in good health (CMV status not recorded). Some clones in this sample may be carry-over from other donors' samples. The chain is assembled from TRBV4-1 and TRBJ1-3; a tentative D call is TRBD1 (5 bases match). The CDR3 region reads CASSATGGNTIYF. The nucleotides are TGCGCCAGCAGCGCCACAGGTGGAAACACCATATATTTT.